These 26 T cell receptor beta chains share one sample of origin, sequenced in a study of cytomegalovirus exposure and HLA in healthy donors. The primer mix had 60 Vbeta and 13 Jbeta primers. Some clones are missing from TCRdb's copy, which holds only in-frame ones; the method was immunoSEQ multiplex PCR. The sample includes approximately 190,000 clones, about 81% of them seen just once. Sequences were obtained from PBMCs. These receptors all stem from a woman aged 18-29 years in good health and CMV-seropositive.

The genes are TRBV4-2 and TRBJ2-5, with 9 bases matching TRBD2. Germline V gives CDR1 LGHNA, CDR2 YNFKEQ. The CDR3 totals 14 residues. Trimming cost V 3 bases and J 3 bases; bases outside gene matches: 2. CDR3 nucleotides: TGTGCCAGCAGCCAGGGCGGGGGGGAAGAGACCCAGTACTTC. It translates to CASSQGGGEETQYF.

The CDR3 nucleotides read TGCGCCAGCAGCGTGGGACTAGCGGGGGGCAATGAGCAGTTCTTC. Amino acid sequence: CASSVGLAGGNEQFF. This sequence joins TRBV4-1 and TRBJ2-1; 15 positions agree with TRBD2. The CDR3 runs to 15 residues. With 5 bases clipped from V and 6 bases from J, the junction kept 2 bases outside the gene matches. The germline CDR1 and CDR2 sequences are MGHRA and YSYEKL.

Details on this clone: The identical CDR3 is also encoded by other nucleotide sequences in the sample. The V gene is TRBV7-6, the J gene TRBJ2-5; D ambiguous. Trimming pared 1 base from V and 1 base from J, leaving 7 bases between. This CDR3 is 14 amino acids long. CDR1 is SGHVS and CDR2 is FNYEAQ in the germline V gene. CDR3 residues: CASSLGQIQETQYF. CDR3 coding DNA: TGTGCCAGCAGCTTAGGCCAGATCCAAGAGACCCAGTACTTC.

The rearrangement links TRBV11-3 to TRBJ2-5; D remains unclear. CDR1 and CDR2 (germline): SGHNT, YENEEA. CDR3 length equals 13 residues. Trimming took 3 bases from V and 2 from J, leaving 7 bases between them. The CDR3 reads CASSLNRQETQYF. The CDR3 bases are TGTGCCAGCAGCTTGAACAGACAAGAGACCCAGTACTTC. The variable domain in full, with the rest retrieved from reference TRBV11-3 and TRBJ2-5, is EAGVVQSPRYKIIEKKQPVAFWCNPISGHNTLYWYLQNLGQGPELLIRYENEEAVDDSQLPKDRFSAERLKGVDSTLKIQPAELGDSAVYLCASSLNRQETQYFGPGTRLLVL.

The chain carries TRBV2 and TRBJ2-7; TRBD1 agrees at 8 bases. Looked up from germline, CDR1 is SNHLY and CDR2 is FYNNEI. The CDR3 has 13 residues. V was clipped by 8 bases and J by 3 bases; unmatched bases: 6. CDR3 loop: CASEGGQDYEQYV. CDR3 DNA sequence: TGTGCCAGCGAGGGGGGACAGGACTACGAGCAGTACGTC.

The chain recombines TRBV7-9 with TRBJ2-5; tentative D call: TRBD2 (7 bases). The CDR3 loop spans 12 amino acids. The germline V gene has CDR1 SEHNR and CDR2 FQNEAQ (reference sequence). V was cut by 0 bases and J by 9 bases, with 8 bases left in between. The CDR3 spells CASSLAGGPQYF. CDR3 bases: TGTGCCAGCAGCTTAGCGGGGGGGCCCCAGTACTTC.

The rearrangement uses TRBV19 and TRBJ1-6; TRBD1 might be the D (6 bases). The germline gives CDR1 LNHDA, CDR2 SQIVND (reference sequence). The CDR3 length is 14 residues. Between the trimmed V and J ends, which lost 5 bases and 7 bases, there was a span of 12 bases. The CDR3: CASSPTGLNSPLHF. The CDR3 coding sequence is TGTGCCAGTAGTCCCACAGGGCTAAATTCACCCCTCCACTTT.

This clone has only a few counts. The V gene is TRBV7-2, the J gene TRBJ1-1; D unclear. V lost 3 bases, J lost 1 base, and 6 bases lay in between. The CDR3 extends over 13 amino acids. The germline CDR1 and CDR2 sequences are SGHTA and FQGNSA. CDR3 amino acids: CASSFAGNTEAFF. CDR3 bases: TGTGCCAGCAGCTTCGCAGGGAACACTGAAGCTTTCTTT. Combining the CDR3 with reference TRBV7-2 and TRBJ1-1 gives the whole variable domain GAGVSQSPSNKVTEKGKDVELRCDPISGHTALYWYRQSLGQGLEFLIYFQGNSAPDKSGLPSDRFSAERTGGSVSTLTIQRTQQEDSAVYLCASSFAGNTEAFFGQGTRLTVV.

V and J are TRBV5-6 and TRBJ2-7, with D perhaps matching TRBD1 (7 bases). The V end lost 4 bases, the J end lost 3 bases, and 23 bases lay between the germline ends. Germline V lookup: CDR1 SGHDT, CDR2 YYEEEE. The CDR3 extends over 17 amino acids. In DNA, the CDR3 is TGTGCCAGCAGCCTGACAGGGCCAGAGGGGGGTCTCTACGAGCAGTACTTC. Its translation is CASSLTGPEGGLYEQYF. Full variable domain (missing parts from reference TRBV5-6 and TRBJ2-7): DAGVTQSPTHLIKTRGQQVTLRCSPKSGHDTVSWYQQALGQGPQFIFQYYEEEERQRGNFPDRFSGHQFPNYSSELNVNALLLGDSALYLCASSLTGPEGGLYEQYFGPGTRLTVT.

The J gene is TRBJ2-6, the V gene TRBV6-5; D call uncertain. The CDR3 has 16 amino acids. CDR1 and CDR2 (germline): MNHEY, SVGAGI. V lost 0 bases, J lost 1 base, and 7 bases lay in between. In DNA, the CDR3 is TGTGCCAGCAGTTACTCGATGAGTTCTGGGGCCAACGTCCTGACTTTC. Its translation is CASSYSMSSGANVLTF.

The V gene is TRBV6-5, the J gene TRBJ2-7; TRBD1 matches 8 bases. CDR3 length: 15 residues. Trimming took 2 bases from V and 2 from J; bases not matched to a gene: 5. Germline V CDR1 and CDR2: MNHEY, SVGAGI. The CDR3 region has the DNA TGTGCCAGCAGTTACCCCGGACAGGGTGCCTACGAGCAGTACGTC. Translated, it gives CASSYPGQGAYEQYV.

The chain carries TRBV15 and TRBJ1-2, with TRBD1 matching over 8 bases. V was pared by 4 bases and J by 1 base, with 14 bases of the junction left unmatched. The CDR3 spans 18 residues. CDR1 and CDR2 (germline): LNHNV, YYDKDF (reference sequence). CDR3 DNA: TGTGCCACCAGCACTTATTACCCCCAGGGGGCAGATAACTATGGCTACACCTTC. Amino acids: CATSTYYPQGADNYGYTF.

The V call is TRBV5-1, the J call TRBJ2-7; D remains ambiguous. V was cut by 2 bases and J by 3 bases, with 6 bases left in between. This CDR3 has 12 residues. Germline V CDR1 and CDR2: SGHRS, YFSETQ. DNA of the CDR3: TGCGCCAGCAGCTTCGAGAACTACGAGCAGTACTTC. Residues: CASSFENYEQYF.

The count of this clone is one. This sequence joins TRBV27 and TRBJ2-3, with 9 bases lining up with TRBD2. Trimming removed 5 bases from V and 2 bases from J; junction bases left unmatched: 5. CDR3 size: 15 residues. CDR1 and CDR2 from the germline V gene are MNHEY and SMNVEV (reference sequence). The CDR3 spells CASSSSSGVTDTQYF. In DNA form, the CDR3 reads TGTGCCAGCAGTAGTTCTAGCGGGGTCACAGATACGCAGTATTTT.

This chain links TRBV10-2 with TRBJ1-6, with a possible D match to TRBD1 (5 bases). V lost 2 bases and J lost 4, with 12 bases in between. The V gene's germline CDR1 is WSHSY and CDR2 SAAADI. The CDR3 totals 16 residues. CDR3 in amino acids: CASSEGGLNYNSPLHF. Here the CDR3 DNA reads TGCGCCAGCAGTGAGGGGGGACTGAATTATAATTCACCCCTCCACTTT.

This clone has only a few counts. The J gene is TRBJ1-5, the V gene TRBV5-1, with D possibly matching TRBD1 (5 bases). Germline V gene lookup returns CDR1 SGHRS and CDR2 YFSETQ. Trimming pared 0 bases from V and 5 bases from J, leaving 9 bases between. The CDR3 loop spans 14 amino acids. The CDR3 sequence is CASSLAPTDQPQHF. Written as DNA, the CDR3 is TGCGCCAGCAGCTTGGCCCCGACAGATCAGCCCCAGCATTTT.

This clone was counted a single time. J is TRBJ1-4 and V is TRBV6-6; D is unresolved. Trimming stripped 7 bases from V and 6 bases from J, with 12 bases between. CDR1 and CDR2 from the germline V gene are MNHNY and SVGAGI (reference sequence). This CDR3 is built from 13 residues. CDR3 loop: CASMELVDEKLFF. The CDR3 DNA sequence: TGTGCCAGCATGGAGTTGGTAGATGAAAAACTGTTTTTT.

The V call is TRBV29-1, the J call TRBJ2-2, with D unclear. V lost 6 bases and J lost 7, with 9 bases in between. This CDR3 has 11 residues. Germline values: CDR1 SQVTM, CDR2 ANQGSEA. CDR3 DNA: TGCAGCGTGCTAGAAGGCGGGGAGCTGTTTTTT. It translates to CSVLEGGELFF.

The chain is built from TRBV4-3 and TRBJ2-3; weak D call: TRBD2 (6 bases). Germline loops: CDR1 LGHNA, CDR2 YSLEER. The length of the CDR3 is 17 residues. Deletions cut 0 bases from V and 3 bases from J, with 16 bases between. Here the CDR3 DNA reads TGCGCCAGCAGCCAAGATTTGCGGGGCGTGAGGACAGATACGCAGTATTTT. Its protein product is CASSQDLRGVRTDTQYF.

This chain joins TRBV27 and TRBJ1-2, with TRBD1 matching over 9 bases. Germline V CDR1 and CDR2: MNHEY, SMNVEV (reference sequence). The CDR3 runs 15 residues. J lost 4 bases, V lost 5 bases, and 8 bases had no gene match. CDR3 in DNA: TGTGCCAGCAGTACGACAGGGGGTCGAATCTATGGCTACACCTTC. As protein: CASSTTGGRIYGYTF.

The chain has TRBV2 and TRBJ2-1; 7 bases agree with TRBD1. This CDR3 is 13 amino acids long. CDR1 is SNHLY, CDR2 FYNNEI, per germline. V gave up 7 bases and J gave up 8 bases; unmatched junction bases: 8. The CDR3 region has the DNA TGTGCCAGCAAGGGACCAGGGGGTTATGAGCAGTTCTTC. It yields the protein CASKGPGGYEQFF. The whole variable domain, remainder taken from reference TRBV2 and TRBJ2-1, is EPEVTQTPSHQVTQMGQEVILRCVPISNHLYFYWYRQILGQKVEFLVSFYNNEISEKSEIFDDQFSVERPDGSNFTLKIRSTKLEDSAMYFCASKGPGGYEQFFGPGTRLTVL.

This clone was detected only a few times. The V and J genes are TRBV19 and TRBJ2-5; TRBD2 matches 8 bases. V shed 4 bases and J 7 bases; nucleotides not matched to a gene: 11. CDR1 LNHDA and CDR2 SQIVND come from the germline V gene (reference sequence). The CDR3 length is 15 residues. In DNA form, the CDR3 reads TGTGCCAGTAGTAGAGGCGGGCGGGGGGTAATGACCCAGTACTTC. This translates into CASSRGGRGVMTQYF.

As concerns this clone: Other DNA sequences in this specimen translate into the identical CDR3. The rearrangement joins TRBV9 to TRBJ1-3; D gene uncertain. The CDR3 loop spans 14 amino acids. Trimming shortened V by 4 bases and J by 4 bases, and 12 bases separated the two germline ends. Germline values: CDR1 SGDLS, CDR2 YYNGEE. The CDR3 DNA is TGTGCCAGCAGCCAAACGTGGGCCGGAAACACCATATATTTT. Protein product: CASSQTWAGNTIYF.

This clone was observed a handful of times. The chain recombines TRBV7-9 with TRBJ2-5; D is undetermined. The germline V gene has CDR1 SEHNR and CDR2 FQNEAQ (reference sequence). V gave up 4 bases and J gave up 2 bases, with 5 bases separating them. This CDR3 has 12 amino acids. The CDR3, as DNA: TGTGCCAGCAGCTACCTACAAGAGACCCAGTACTTC. This encodes CASSYLQETQYF.

Of note for this clone: A read error may produce the germline difference seen at one junction end. The chain couples TRBV28 to TRBJ2-7; 7 bases align to TRBD1. Germline V gene lookup returns CDR1 MDHEN and CDR2 SYDVKM. The CDR3 spans 9 residues. CDR3 coding DNA: TGTGCCAGCACCTGGGACAGAAGCTTC. Protein sequence: CASTWDRSF.

In its sample, this clone was seen once. V usage is TRBV6-5 and J usage is TRBJ2-1, with 7 bases matching TRBD1. Germline V lookup: CDR1 MNHEY, CDR2 SVGAGI. The J segment lost 8 bases and the V segment lost 4 bases, leaving 5 bases of the junction unmatched. This CDR3 region has 13 residues. Written as DNA, the CDR3 is TGTGCCAGCAGTTCGAACAGGGGCGATGAGCAGTTCTTC. Translating it yields CASSSNRGDEQFF.